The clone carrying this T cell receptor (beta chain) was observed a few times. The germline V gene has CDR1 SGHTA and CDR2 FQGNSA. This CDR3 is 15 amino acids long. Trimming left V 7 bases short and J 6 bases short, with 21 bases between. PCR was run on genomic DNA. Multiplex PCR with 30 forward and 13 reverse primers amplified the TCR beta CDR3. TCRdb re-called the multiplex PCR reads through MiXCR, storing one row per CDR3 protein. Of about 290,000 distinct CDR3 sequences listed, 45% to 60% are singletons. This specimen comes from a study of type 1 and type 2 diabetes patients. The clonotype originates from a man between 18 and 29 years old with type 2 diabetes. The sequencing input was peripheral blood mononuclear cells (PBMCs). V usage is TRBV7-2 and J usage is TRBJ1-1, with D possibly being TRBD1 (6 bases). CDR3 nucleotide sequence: TGTGCCAGCACCCCCCAACCGGGACAACCTTCTGAAGCTTTCTTT. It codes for CASTPQPGQPSEAFF.